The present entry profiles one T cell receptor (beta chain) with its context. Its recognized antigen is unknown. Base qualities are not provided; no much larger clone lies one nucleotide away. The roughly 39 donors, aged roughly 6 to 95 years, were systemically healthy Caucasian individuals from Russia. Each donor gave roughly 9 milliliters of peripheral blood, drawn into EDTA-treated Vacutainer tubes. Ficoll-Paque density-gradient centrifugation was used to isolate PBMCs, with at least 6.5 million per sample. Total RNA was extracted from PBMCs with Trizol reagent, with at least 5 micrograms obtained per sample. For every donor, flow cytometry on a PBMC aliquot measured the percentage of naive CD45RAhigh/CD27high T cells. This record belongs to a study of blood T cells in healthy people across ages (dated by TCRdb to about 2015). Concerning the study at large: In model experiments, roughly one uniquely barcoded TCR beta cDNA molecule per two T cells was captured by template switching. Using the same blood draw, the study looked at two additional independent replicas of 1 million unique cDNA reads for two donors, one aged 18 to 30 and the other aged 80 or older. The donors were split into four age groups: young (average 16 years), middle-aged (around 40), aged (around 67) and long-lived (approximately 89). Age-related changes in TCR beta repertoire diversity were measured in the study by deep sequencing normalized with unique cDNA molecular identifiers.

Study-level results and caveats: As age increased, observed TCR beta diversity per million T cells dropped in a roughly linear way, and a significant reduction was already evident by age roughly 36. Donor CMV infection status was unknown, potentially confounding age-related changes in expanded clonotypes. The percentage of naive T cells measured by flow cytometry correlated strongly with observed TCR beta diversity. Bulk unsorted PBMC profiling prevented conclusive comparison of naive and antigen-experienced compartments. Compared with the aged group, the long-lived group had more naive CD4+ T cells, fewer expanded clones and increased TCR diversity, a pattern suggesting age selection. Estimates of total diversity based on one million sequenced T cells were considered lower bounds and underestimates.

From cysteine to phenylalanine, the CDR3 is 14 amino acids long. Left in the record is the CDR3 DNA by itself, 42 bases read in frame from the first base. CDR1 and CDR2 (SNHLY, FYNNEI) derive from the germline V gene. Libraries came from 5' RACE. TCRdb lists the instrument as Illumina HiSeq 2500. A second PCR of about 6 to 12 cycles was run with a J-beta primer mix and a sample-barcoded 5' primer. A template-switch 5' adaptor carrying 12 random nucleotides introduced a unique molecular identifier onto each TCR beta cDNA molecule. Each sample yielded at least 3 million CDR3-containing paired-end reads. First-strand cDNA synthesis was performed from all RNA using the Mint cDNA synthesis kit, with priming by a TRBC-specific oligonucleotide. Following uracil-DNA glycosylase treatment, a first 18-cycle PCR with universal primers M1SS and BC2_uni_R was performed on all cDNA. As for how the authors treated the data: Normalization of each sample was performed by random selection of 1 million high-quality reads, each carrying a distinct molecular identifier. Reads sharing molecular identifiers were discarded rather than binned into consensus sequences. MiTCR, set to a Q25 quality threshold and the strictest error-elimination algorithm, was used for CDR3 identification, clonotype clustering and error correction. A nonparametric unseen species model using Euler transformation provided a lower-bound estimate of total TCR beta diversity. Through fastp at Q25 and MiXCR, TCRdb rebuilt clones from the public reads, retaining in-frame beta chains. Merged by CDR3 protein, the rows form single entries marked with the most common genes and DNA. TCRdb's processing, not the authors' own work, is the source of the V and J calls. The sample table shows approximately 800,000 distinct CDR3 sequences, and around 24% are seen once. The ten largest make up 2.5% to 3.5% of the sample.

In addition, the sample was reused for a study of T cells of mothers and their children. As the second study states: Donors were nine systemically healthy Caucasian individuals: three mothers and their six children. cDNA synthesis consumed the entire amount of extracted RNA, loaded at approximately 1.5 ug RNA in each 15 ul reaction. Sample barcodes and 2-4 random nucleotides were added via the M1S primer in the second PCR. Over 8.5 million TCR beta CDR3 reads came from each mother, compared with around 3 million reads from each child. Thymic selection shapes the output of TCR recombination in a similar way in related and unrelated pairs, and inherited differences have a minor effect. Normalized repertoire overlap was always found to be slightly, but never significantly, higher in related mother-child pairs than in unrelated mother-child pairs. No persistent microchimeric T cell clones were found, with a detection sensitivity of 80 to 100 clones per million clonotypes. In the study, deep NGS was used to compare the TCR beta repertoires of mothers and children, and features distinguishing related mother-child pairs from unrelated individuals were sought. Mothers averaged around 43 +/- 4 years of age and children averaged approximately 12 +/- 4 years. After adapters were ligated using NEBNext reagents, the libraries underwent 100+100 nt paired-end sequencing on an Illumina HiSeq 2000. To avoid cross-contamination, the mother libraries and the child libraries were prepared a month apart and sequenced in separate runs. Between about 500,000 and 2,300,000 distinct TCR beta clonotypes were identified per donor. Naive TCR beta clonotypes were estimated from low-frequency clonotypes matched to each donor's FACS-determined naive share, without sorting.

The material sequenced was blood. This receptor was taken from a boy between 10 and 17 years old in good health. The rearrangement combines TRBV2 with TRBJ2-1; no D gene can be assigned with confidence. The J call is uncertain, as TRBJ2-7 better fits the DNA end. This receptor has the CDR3 CASSSDAQVDEQYF. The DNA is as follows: TGTGCCAGCAGCTCGGATGCACAAGTAGACGAGCAGTACTTC.